The 19 T cell receptor beta chains presented below share a single source sample, sequenced in a study of OX40 agonist ivuxolimab in advanced cancers. Sequenced by immunoSEQ multiplex PCR; TCRdb stores in-frame clones only, minus some. The data show about 100,000 clones, 91% seen once. The sample was CD4+ or CD8+ T cells sorted from blood, taken in a trial of the OX40 agonist ivuxolimab. Source of these receptors: an adult with an advanced solid tumor such as melanoma, head and neck, liver or kidney cancer.

The gene calls are TRBV4-1 and TRBJ2-1; D is perhaps TRBD1 (6 bases). V shed 2 bases and J shed 13 bases, with 21 bases lying between them. The CDR3 has 15 residues. Germline V gene data show CDR1 as MGHRA and CDR2 as YSYEKL. In DNA, the CDR3 is TGCGCCAGCAGCCAAAAAAACGGACAGAGAGAGGCCCAGTTCTTC. Translating it yields CASSQKNGQREAQFF.

The CDR3 spells CAIRRERIQETQYF. CDR3 bases: TGTGCCATCAGGCGGGAGAGGATCCAAGAGACCCAGTACTTC. This rearrangement joins TRBV10-3 to TRBJ2-5, with 7 bases fitting TRBD2. The CDR3 sequence is 14 residues long. Germline values: CDR1 ENHRY, CDR2 SYGVKD. J gave up 1 base and V 6 bases, and 5 bases lay outside the gene matches.

The chain carries TRBV18 and TRBJ2-2; 10 positions agree with TRBD2. The CDR3 is made up of 19 amino acids. Germline V CDR1 and CDR2: KGHSH, LQKENI. Unmatched junction bases numbered 10, after V lost 2 bases and J lost 1 base. CDR3 DNA sequence: TGTGCCAGCTCACCAGTGGCTAGCGGGAGTGTCTTGAACACCGGGGAGCTGTTTTTT. Protein sequence: CASSPVASGSVLNTGELFF.

This clone was found a few times. The chain couples TRBV12-5 to TRBJ1-5; D unresolved. The CDR3 extends over 15 amino acids. CDR1 and CDR2 from the germline V gene are LGHNT and FRNRAP. V was clipped by 3 bases and J by 1 base, with 10 bases between them. CDR3 region: CASGFGAGSNQPQHF. Here the CDR3 DNA reads TGTGCTAGTGGTTTCGGCGCGGGGAGCAATCAGCCCCAGCATTTT.

The gene calls are TRBV28 and TRBJ1-1; tentative D call: TRBD1 (5 bases). This CDR3 region has 13 residues. CDR1 and CDR2 (germline): MDHEN, SYDVKM. V lost 1 base and J lost 7, with 10 bases in between. The CDR3 DNA follows: TGTGCCAGCAGTTTATCGCTCCAGGGTGAAGCTTTCTTT. Amino acid sequence: CASSLSLQGEAFF.

This chain uses TRBV18 with TRBJ1-2, with D maybe TRBD1 (6 bases). V lost 2 bases and J 1 base, leaving 8 bases between the germline ends. The CDR3 extends over 14 amino acids. The germline V gene encodes CDR1 KGHSH and CDR2 LQKENI. Written as DNA, the CDR3 is TGTGCCAGCTCACCAGGACAGCGTAACTATGGCTACACCTTC. Translated, it gives CASSPGQRNYGYTF.

The chain couples TRBV5-4 to TRBJ1-1; 7 bases match TRBD1. Germline V gene data show CDR1 as SGHNT and CDR2 as YYREEE (reference sequence). CDR3 length: 14 amino acids. V dropped 4 bases and J dropped 2; count of bases not matched to a gene: 5. The CDR3 is CASSRGQINTEAFF. CDR3 coding DNA: TGTGCCAGCAGCCGGGGACAGATAAACACTGAAGCTTTCTTT.

J is TRBJ2-2 and V is TRBV2, with TRBD1 as a possible D gene (7 bases). V lost 6 bases and J 2 bases, leaving 13 bases between the germline ends. Germline V gene sequence: CDR1 SNHLY, CDR2 FYNNEI. CDR3 length equals 15 residues. CDR3 in DNA: TGTGCCAGCAGGGGGGGACAGACTAACACCGGGGAGCTGTTTTTT. This gives the protein CASRGGQTNTGELFF.

The chain links TRBV7-2 to TRBJ1-6; TRBD1 matches 8 bases. This CDR3 comprises 15 residues. Per the germline V gene, CDR1 is SGHTA and CDR2 is FQGNSA. With 1 base clipped from V and 10 bases from J, the junction kept 6 bases outside the gene matches. The CDR3 DNA reads TGTGCCAGCAGCTTAGGGGCAGGGGGCGTCTCACCCCTCCACTTT. Translated: CASSLGAGGVSPLHF.

This chain connects TRBV7-2 to TRBJ2-1; 9 nucleotides agree with TRBD1. The CDR3 is made up of 15 amino acids. With V trimmed by 3 bases and J by 5 bases, 5 bases remained unmatched. CDR1 is SGHTA, CDR2 FQGNSA, per germline. The CDR3 nucleotides read TGTGCCAGCAGCTTGAGACAGGGGGTCAACAATGAGCAGTTCTTC. This gives the protein CASSLRQGVNNEQFF.

The CDR3 is CASSLLGHSNQPQHF. CDR3 DNA: TGTGCCAGCAGTCTACTAGGGCATAGCAATCAGCCCCAGCATTTT. The chain joins TRBV2 to TRBJ1-5, with no clear D. Trimming took 5 bases from V and 0 from J, leaving 11 bases between them. CDR3 length equals 15 residues. Germline loops: CDR1 SNHLY, CDR2 FYNNEI.

This rearrangement joins TRBV11-3 to TRBJ2-1; 9 bases align to TRBD2. Germline V gives CDR1 SGHNT, CDR2 YENEEA. The CDR3 is 16 residues long. V lost 5 bases, J lost 4 bases, and 9 bases stayed unmatched. The CDR3 region has the DNA TGTGCCAGCAGCCTGGGGACTAGCCAAAGTTACAATGAGCAGTTCTTC. It encodes CASSLGTSQSYNEQFF.

The chain has TRBV7-3 and TRBJ2-1; D not certain. Trimming removed 1 base at V and 7 bases at J, with 8 bases between. The CDR3 contains 13 residues. Germline V gene sequence: CDR1 SGHTA, CDR2 FQGTGA. The CDR3 DNA follows: TGTGCCAGCAGCTTAAAGGCTGGGAATGAGCAGTTCTTC. Residues: CASSLKAGNEQFF.

CDR3 sequence (DNA): TGTGCCACCAGCAGAGGACAGGGGGCGGTGAACACTGAAGCTTTCTTT. Protein: CATSRGQGAVNTEAFF. This chain uses TRBV15 with TRBJ1-1, with TRBD1 matching over 10 bases. Germline lookup yields CDR1 LNHNV and CDR2 YYDKDF (reference sequence). Trimming took 1 base from V and 0 from J; bases not matched to a gene: 2. CDR3 size: 16 residues.

The gene calls are TRBV9 and TRBJ1-3; D is undetermined. Trimming shortened V by 1 base and J by 2 bases, and 13 bases separated the two germline ends. Germline V CDR1 and CDR2: SGDLS, YYNGEE. The CDR3 loop spans 16 amino acids. The CDR3 bases are TGTGCCAGCAGCGTATCCTCTCGGGAGGCTGGAAACACCATATATTTT. Encoded protein: CASSVSSREAGNTIYF.

The rearrangement uses TRBV9 and TRBJ2-7, with D unclear. This CDR3 has 14 amino acids. From germline, CDR1 is SGDLS and CDR2 YYNGEE. V shed 0 bases and J shed 0 bases, with 7 bases lying between them. Written as DNA, the CDR3 is TGTGCCAGCAGCGTAGAGGGATTCTCCTACGAGCAGTACTTC. This gives the protein CASSVEGFSYEQYF.

This clone has more than one count but fewer than ten. The chain is built from TRBV28 and TRBJ1-2, with D possibly being TRBD1 (5 bases). The CDR3 is made up of 13 amino acids. With 4 bases removed from V and 8 bases from J, the gap between germline ends came to 14 bases. The germline gives CDR1 MDHEN, CDR2 SYDVKM. The CDR3 DNA sequence: TGTGCCAGCAGTTCTGCGGGAGGGGACGGCTACACCTTC. Its protein is CASSSAGGDGYTF.

This clone appeared a single time. This chain uses TRBV10-3 with TRBJ1-6; 7 positions match TRBD1. The ends lost 3 bases at V and 7 bases at J; junction bases unmatched: 6. From germline, CDR1 is ENHRY and CDR2 SYGVKD. The CDR3 has 15 residues. CDR3 protein: CAISDQARGNSPLHF. As DNA, the CDR3 is TGTGCCATCAGTGATCAGGCCAGGGGGAATTCACCCCTCCACTTT.

The rearrangement joins TRBV6-5 to TRBJ2-7; D is perhaps TRBD2 (5 bases). V was clipped by 0 bases and J by 1 base, with 13 bases between them. This CDR3 comprises 16 residues. From germline, CDR1 is MNHEY and CDR2 SVGAGI. This chain's CDR3 is CASSYSVGGQSYEQYF. The CDR3 coding sequence is TGTGCCAGCAGTTACTCGGTAGGCGGGCAGTCCTACGAGCAGTACTTC.